A single T cell receptor (beta chain) is shown here with its context. Antigen unknown. With 5 bases removed from V and 1 base from J, the gap between germline ends came to 9 bases. From germline, CDR1 is MGHRA and CDR2 YSYEKL. This CDR3 is built from 13 residues. Using immunoSEQ multiplex PCR, the repertoire was profiled, and TCRdb retains in-frame clones only, with some absent. The sample shows tens of thousands of clones, 82% of them seen only once. The time point here: week 5, during vaccination. All doses held 300 ug of mutant IDH1 20-mer peptide, with topical imiquimod. These data originate in a study of a mutant IDH1 vaccine in newly diagnosed glioma. Study at large: Vaccination was launched 4-6 weeks after radiotherapy alone, or with temozolomide cycles. Males made up approximately 62% and females about 38% of treated patients, whose mean age was about 41 years. Earlier treatment was radiotherapy, temozolomide, or both, with most getting both.

Study results and caveats: It was about 93% of patients that developed vaccine-induced immune responses.

The sequences come from PBMCs, collected from a glioma patient whose treatment included an IDH1 peptide vaccine. The chain employs TRBV4-1 and TRBJ2-7; no definite D call. The receptor's source is a young woman with glioma. Some clones in this sample may be carry-over from other donors' samples. Written as DNA, the CDR3 is TGCGCCAGCAGCTCTCTAGGGTCCTACGAGCAGTACTTC. Translation: CASSSLGSYEQYF.